The next 28 T cell receptor beta chains were all read from a single sample in a study of T cell repertoires in cytomegalovirus infection (dated by TCRdb to between 2018 and 2021). The sequencer was an Illumina HiSeq 1500. Clones were called with MiXCR by TCRdb after fastp trimmed the public reads at Q25, and only in-frame beta chains were retained. Identical CDR3 proteins give one entry, which carries the most common genes and DNA. This sample comprises around 740,000 distinct CDR3 sequences, 35% to 40% of them detected only once. The ten largest clonotypes hold 2.8% of the sample. The sequenced sample consisted of PBMCs. These receptors were collected from a human donor in good health (CMV status not recorded). Some clones in this sample may be carry-over from other donors' samples.

This sequence joins TRBV7-6 and TRBJ2-7; TRBD2 aligns across 10 bases. This CDR3 comprises 24 residues. Germline lookup yields CDR1 SGHVS and CDR2 FNYEAQ. The ends lost 2 bases at V and 2 bases at J; junction bases unmatched: 30. The CDR3 DNA follows: TGTGCCAGCAGCTTATATCGTTCGGGGCCTCCGGTGGCTAGCGGGGGCCGCGGGGCCTACGAGCAGTACTTC. Protein sequence: CASSLYRSGPPVASGGRGAYEQYF.

The chain carries TRBV6-8 and TRBJ1-2; D ambiguous. Germline CDR1 MNHGY, CDR2 SAAAGT. This CDR3 comprises 14 residues. Trimming shortened V by 6 bases and J by 6 bases, and 17 bases separated the two germline ends. CDR3 sequence reads: CASSLGILPDGYTF. In nucleotides, the CDR3 is TGTGCCAGCAGCCTCGGGATACTTCCCGATGGCTACACCTTC.

The count of this clonotype is one. V gene TRBV7-6 combines with J gene TRBJ1-3; D may be TRBD1 (5 bases). There are 14 residues in the CDR3. CDR1 SGHVS and CDR2 FNYEAQ come from the germline V gene. V lost 8 bases and J lost 3, with 14 bases in between. In nucleotides, the CDR3 is TGTGCCAGCGCCCCGGGGGGGAATGGAAACACCATATATTTT. It yields the protein CASAPGGNGNTIYF.

The chain has TRBV28 and TRBJ2-5, with D perhaps matching TRBD1 (6 bases). The germline V and J ends were trimmed by 8 bases and 0 bases, with 13 bases remaining between them. Germline V gene sequence: CDR1 MDHEN, CDR2 SYDVKM. The CDR3 spans 14 residues. The CDR3 DNA sequence: TGTGCCAGCGGCCCAGGGGAATACCAAGAGACCCAGTACTTC. This gives the protein CASGPGEYQETQYF.

This clonotype was seen a handful of times. The genes are TRBV20-1 and TRBJ2-1, with D possibly TRBD2 on 6 matching bases. This CDR3 is 16 amino acids long. The V gene's germline CDR1 is DFQATT and CDR2 SNEGSKA (reference sequence). Trimming left V 3 bases short and J 7 bases short, with 22 bases between. CDR3 sequence reads: CSASPPDGGATNEQFF. In DNA, the CDR3 is TGCAGTGCTAGCCCCCCGGACGGCGGGGCAACTAATGAGCAGTTCTTC.

The sample holds many counts of this clonotype. This rearrangement joins TRBV2 to TRBJ1-3, with D possibly matching TRBD1 (5 bases). This CDR3 contains 15 residues. CDR1 is SNHLY and CDR2 is FYNNEI in the germline V gene. With 4 bases removed from V and 5 bases from J, the gap between germline ends came to 15 bases. The CDR3 region is CASSVARDYRNTIYF. CDR3 in DNA: TGTGCCAGCAGTGTCGCCAGGGATTATAGAAACACCATATATTTT.

The rearrangement joins TRBV12-3 or TRBV12-4 to TRBJ1-1; D is ambiguous. There are 14 residues in the CDR3. The V end was cut by 1 base, the J end by 3 bases, with 9 bases between. CDR3 nucleotides: TGTGCCAGCAGTTTAGGGCATGGTTACACTGAAGCTTTCTTT. Translation: CASSLGHGYTEAFF.

In this sample, this clonotype turned up a few times. V is TRBV5-1 and J is TRBJ1-5; tentative D call: TRBD1 (5 bases). Germline V CDR1 and CDR2: SGHRS, YFSETQ. This CDR3 region has 15 residues. V was cut by 7 bases and J by 6 bases, with 20 bases left in between. This chain's CDR3 is CASALGLGPGQPQHF. The DNA of the CDR3 is TGCGCCAGCGCCTTGGGGCTGGGGCCCGGTCAGCCCCAGCATTTT. Based on the CDR3 plus reference TRBV5-1 and TRBJ1-5, the full variable domain is KAGVTQTPRYLIKTRGQQVTLSCSPISGHRSVSWYQQTPGQGLQFLFEYFSETQRNKGNFPGRFSGRQFSNSRSEMNVSTLELGDSALYLCASALGLGPGQPQHFGDGTRLSIL.

J is TRBJ2-3 and V is TRBV27; no clear D gene. CDR1 and CDR2 from the germline V gene are MNHEY and SMNVEV (reference sequence). The CDR3 spans 14 residues. V was trimmed by 1 base and J by 6 bases, leaving 11 bases between them. The CDR3 spells CASSLFKGGDTQYF. CDR3 nucleotides: TGTGCCAGCAGTTTATTCAAGGGCGGCGATACGCAGTATTTT.

About this clonotype: Germline is not matched at one junction end, which may reflect a read error. The chain combines TRBV6-6 with TRBJ1-5; D gene unclear. The CDR3 runs 14 residues. The germline V gene encodes CDR1 MNHNY and CDR2 SVGAGI (reference sequence). The CDR3 here is CAISARSRNQPQHF. The CDR3 nucleotides are TGTGCCATCAGTGCAAGGTCACGGAATCAGCCCCAGCATTTT.

This clonotype was counted only a few times. This chain links TRBV12-3 or TRBV12-4 with TRBJ2-1; the D gene is possibly TRBD1 (5 bases). Between the trimmed V and J ends, which lost 3 bases and 2 bases, there was a span of 8 bases. The length of the CDR3 is 14 residues. CDR3 DNA sequence: TGTGCCAGCAGTTTGGACACGACCTACAATGAGCAGTTCTTC. Its protein is CASSLDTTYNEQFF.

This chain connects TRBV28 to TRBJ2-1, with TRBD2 identical over 9 bases. The CDR3 contains 16 residues. The germline V gene encodes CDR1 MDHEN and CDR2 SYDVKM. Trimming removed 4 bases from V and 7 bases from J; junction bases left unmatched: 11. CDR3 protein: CASSSLLLAGYNEQFF. The DNA of the CDR3 is TGTGCCAGCAGTTCCCTCCTTCTAGCGGGGTATAATGAGCAGTTCTTC. The full variable domain, its missing parts supplied by reference TRBV28 and TRBJ2-1, is DVKVTQSSRYLVKRTGEKVFLECVQDMDHENMFWYRQDPGLGLRLIYFSYDVKMKEKGDIPEGYSVSREKKERFSLILESASTNQTSMYLCASSSLLLAGYNEQFFGPGTRLTVL.

This clonotype came up once. J is TRBJ2-7 and V is TRBV20-1; D not resolved. Looked up from germline, CDR1 is DFQATT and CDR2 is SNEGSKA (reference sequence). Trimming shortened V by 1 base and J by 6 bases, and 19 bases separated the two germline ends. The CDR3 spans 15 residues. The CDR3 DNA sequence: TGCAGTGCTAGAGCTCGAGCACTCATCCTAGGCGAGCAGTACTTC. This sequence encodes CSARARALILGEQYF.

This clonotype was counted between two and nine times. The chain has TRBV28 and TRBJ2-7, with no clear D. The CDR3 extends over 12 amino acids. V was trimmed by 3 bases and J by 6 bases, leaving 9 bases between them. The germline V gene encodes CDR1 MDHEN and CDR2 SYDVKM. CDR3 region: CASSLTVGEQYF. The CDR3 nucleotides read TGTGCCAGCAGTTTGACGGTGGGCGAGCAGTACTTC.

With regard to this clonotype: Germline is not matched at one junction end, which may reflect a read error. The chain recombines TRBV6-6 with TRBJ2-3, with D tentatively TRBD2 (6 bases). Germline V gene sequence: CDR1 MNHNY, CDR2 SVGAGI (reference sequence). The CDR3 sequence is 16 residues long. CDR3 loop: CASSYTSGDLTDTQCF. The DNA of the CDR3 is TGTGCCAGCAGTTACACTTCGGGGGACCTCACAGATACGCAGTGTTTT.

As for this clonotype: A single base separates this from a much larger clone, so it may be a read error. The chain joins TRBV11-3 to TRBJ2-1; D unclear. From germline, CDR1 is SGHNT and CDR2 YENEEA. The CDR3 sequence is 13 residues long. The DNA of the CDR3 is TGTGCCAGCAGCCCATATTTCCCCAATGGGCAGTTCTTC. Amino acids: CASSPYFPNGQFF.

The J gene is TRBJ1-5, the V gene TRBV4-2; unclear D gene. V was pared by 3 bases and J by 4 bases, with 10 bases between. The CDR3 runs to 14 residues. CDR1 and CDR2 (germline): LGHNA, YNFKEQ. In DNA, the CDR3 is TGTGCCAGCAGCCAGCCCTGGGGAAATCAGCCCCAGCATTTT. This translates into CASSQPWGNQPQHF.

This clonotype was picked up a small number of times. The chain links TRBV28 to TRBJ2-7; TRBD2 might be the D (6 bases). Germline V gene sequence: CDR1 MDHEN, CDR2 SYDVKM. The CDR3 contains 14 residues. V was pared by 4 bases and J by 4 bases, with 14 bases between. In DNA, the CDR3 is TGTGCCAGCAGTTGGGGGACTTTCGTGTACGAGCAGTACTTC. It translates to CASSWGTFVYEQYF.

The V gene is TRBV19, the J gene TRBJ2-1; 10 nucleotides match TRBD2. V lost 5 bases to trimming and J lost 14 bases; unmatched junction nucleotides: 27. This CDR3 is 19 amino acids long. Germline V gene data show CDR1 as LNHDA and CDR2 as SQIVND (reference sequence). CDR3 nucleotides: TGTGCCAGTAGTGAAACCGGAATAGCGGGAGGAAGTACCTACAAGGAGAAGTTCTTC. Translating it yields CASSETGIAGGSTYKEKFF.

The V and J genes are TRBV20-1 and TRBJ2-1; 14 positions agree with TRBD2. Looked up from germline, CDR1 is DFQATT and CDR2 is SNEGSKA (reference sequence). The V segment lost 3 bases and the J segment 8 bases; nucleotides outside the gene matches: 6. The CDR3 sequence is 15 residues long. CDR3 nucleotides: TGCAGTGCTAGGGGGACTAGCGGGAGAGCCTATGAGCAGTTCTTC. Protein: CSARGTSGRAYEQFF.

A word on this clonotype: The junction shows a germline mismatch at one end, possibly a read error. The rearrangement uses TRBV7-3 and TRBJ2-7; TRBD2 matches at 11 bases. The CDR3 has 13 amino acids. CDR1 is SGHTA and CDR2 is FQGTGA in the germline V gene. CDR3 residues: CASRAGLAGEQDF. For the CDR3, the DNA is TGTGCCAGCAGGGCCGGACTAGCGGGCGAGCAGGACTTC.

This chain uses TRBV7-9 with TRBJ1-2, with D possibly TRBD1 on 5 matching bases. The germline V and J ends were trimmed by 3 bases and 7 bases, with 12 bases remaining between them. This CDR3 comprises 13 residues. CDR1 SEHNR and CDR2 FQNEAQ come from the germline V gene (reference sequence). The CDR3 loop is CASSFLRGRGYTF. CDR3 coding DNA: TGTGCCAGCAGCTTCCTGAGGGGCCGTGGCTACACCTTC. Variable domain in full (rest from reference TRBV7-9 and TRBJ1-2): DTGVSQNPRHKITKRGQNVTFRCDPISEHNRLYWYRQTLGQGPEFLTYFQNEAQLEKSRLLSDRFSAERPKGSFSTLEIQRTEQGDSAMYLCASSFLRGRGYTFGSGTRLTVV.

This clonotype was observed a single time. The chain has TRBV19 and TRBJ1-1; a possible D gene is TRBD1 (6 bases). CDR3 size: 15 residues. V lost 5 bases and J 4 bases, leaving 17 bases between the germline ends. Germline CDR1 is LNHDA and CDR2 is SQIVND (reference sequence). The CDR3 sequence: CASSPTGTGPTEAFF. DNA of the CDR3: TGTGCCAGTAGTCCCACGGGAACAGGGCCCACTGAAGCTTTCTTT.

The chain is built from TRBV5-1 and TRBJ1-1; D gene unclear. Germline CDR1 is SGHRS and CDR2 is YFSETQ. The CDR3 covers 13 residues. Trimming took off 5 bases at V and 4 bases at J, with 12 bases between the two ends. CDR3 sequence (DNA): TGCGCCAGCAGGCCTGATTTGGGCACTGAAGCTTTCTTT. This sequence encodes CASRPDLGTEAFF.

This clonotype was counted a few times. The V gene is TRBV6-1, the J gene TRBJ2-7; TRBD2 matches at 16 bases. Germline V gene data show CDR1 as MNHNS and CDR2 as SASEGT. The CDR3 sequence is 19 residues long. V shed 8 bases and J 1 base; nucleotides not matched to a gene: 14. The CDR3, as DNA: TGTGCCAGCGGTCGGGCTGGGACTAGCGGGGGGGGCGGGTCCTACGAGCAGTACTTC. This gives the protein CASGRAGTSGGGGSYEQYF.

Notes on this clonotype: The CDR3 carries no conserved terminal phenylalanine or tryptophan, so it likely arises from a read error. CDR3 loop: CASSLSPGLQETQYL. The CDR3 bases are TGTGCCAGCAGTTTATCTCCAGGGCTCCAAGAGACCCAGTACTTA. The rearrangement links TRBV28 to TRBJ2-5, with D maybe TRBD1 (5 bases). CDR3 length: 15 residues. Trimming stripped 1 base from V and 1 base from J, with 10 bases between. From germline, CDR1 is MDHEN and CDR2 SYDVKM.

V gene TRBV28 combines with J gene TRBJ2-1, with TRBD2 identical over 15 bases. This CDR3 contains 18 residues. V trimming: 5 bases; J trimming: 6 bases; junction bases outside the gene matches: 11. Germline CDR1 is MDHEN and CDR2 is SYDVKM. CDR3 residues: CASSPGTSGGRGGNEQFF. DNA of the CDR3: TGTGCCAGCAGTCCTGGGACTAGCGGGGGGAGAGGAGGCAATGAGCAGTTCTTC.

V and J are TRBV9 and TRBJ2-5, with D tentatively TRBD1 or TRBD2 (5 bases each). CDR1 and CDR2 (germline): SGDLS, YYNGEE. Trimming cost V 0 bases and J 5 bases, with 14 bases left between them. The CDR3 is made up of 15 amino acids. This CDR3 is CASSVGTEGPETQYF. CDR3 DNA sequence: TGTGCCAGCAGCGTAGGGACCGAGGGGCCGGAGACCCAGTACTTC.